This T cell receptor beta chain originates from a study of blood T cell repertoires in COVID-19. This CDR3 region has 14 residues. Trimming cost V 0 bases and J 7 bases, with 10 bases left between them. Germline loops: CDR1 KGHSH, CDR2 LQKENI. Assay used: immunoSEQ multiplex PCR; TCRdb lists only in-frame clones, some missing. Of 120,000 or so clones in the sample, around 81% are singletons; the top ten hold 3.8%. This TCR came from a woman aged 50 to 60 with acute or convalescent COVID-19. Source material: peripheral blood. V gene TRBV18 combines with J gene TRBJ2-1; D remains unclear. CDR3 nucleotides: TGTGCCAGCTCACCACCGGTCCACGGGAATGAGCAGTTCTTC. It translates to CASSPPVHGNEQFF.